This entry concerns a single TCR beta chain. Its antigen specificity is not known. Base quality data are lacking; no much larger clone is found one base away. Ficoll-Paque density gradient centrifugation was used to isolate PBMCs. Spanning cysteine to phenylalanine, the CDR3 consists of 15 amino acids. This entry keeps only the CDR3 DNA: 45 bases, framed from base 1. Trimming takes 0 bases from V and 4 bases from J, and the germline ends sit 11 bases apart. Per the germline V gene, SGDLS is the CDR1 and YYNGEE is the CDR2. These data originate in a study of T-cell memory formation after mild COVID-19 listed by TCRdb under 2021. As for the study more broadly: TCR sequence clusters from the two donors were found to be largely donor specific. T-cell clones expanding and contracting after mild COVID-19 in two donors were tracked by longitudinal TCRalpha and TCRbeta repertoire sequencing. Two young, previously healthy adult volunteers made up the cohort, one male and one female. Results the study describes overall, beyond this receptor: Some responding clones were found in pre-infection memory, which suggests that pre-existing cross-reactive memory T cells took part in the SARS-CoV-2 response. Only a couple of mild cases were covered in the study, and larger cohorts including severe cases with pre-infection samples were considered necessary. Contracting CD4+ clones were located mainly in the CM and EM memory subsets, whereas CD8+ clones were found to be enriched in EMRA. SARS-CoV-2 specificity of the second-wave clones peaking on day 37 was not confirmed. Clones that contracted from day 15 to 85 showed balanced CD4/CD8 phenotypes, whereas a second wave of clones that expanded from day 15 to 37 leaned towards CD4+.

Sequencing took place on an Illumina NovaSeq 6000. Using 5'RACE with constant-segment primers, TCRalpha and TCRbeta cDNA libraries were constructed, with sample barcodes and unique molecular identifiers added in the process. Trizol reagent was used to extract RNA from every sample. Library amplification was performed in two PCR steps, and a second sample barcode and Illumina TruSeq adapters were introduced in the second step. Sequencing of the libraries was done on an Illumina NovaSeq, producing 2 x 150 bp paired-end reads. The authors' pipeline ran thus. With migec v1.2.7, reads were demultiplexed and then collapsed into UMI-guided consensus sequences. With mixcr v2.1.11, UMI consensuses were aligned to TRA and TRB V and J templates and assembled into clonotypes. A clonotype was counted as expanded or contracted only when both edgeR and NoisET called the clonotype significant, with the noise models trained on biological replicates. For edgeR calls, a false discovery rate-adjusted p below 0.01 and a log2 fold-change threshold of 1 were applied. PCA with hierarchical clustering of max-normalized trajectories of the 1000 most abundant clonotypes was used as exploratory dynamics analysis. The CD4 or CD8 phenotype of responding clones was assigned using the separately sequenced CD4+ and CD8+ repertoires. The raw public reads went through TCRdb reprocessing: fastp at Q25, MiXCR clone calling, in-frame beta chains kept. Rows merge per CDR3 protein into single entries with the most common DNA and genes. The V and J calls, along with clone size, are taken from TCRdb and not from the paper's own processing. Counted in this sample were nearly 5,000 distinct CDR3 sequences; approximately 44% of them appeared once. The ten largest clonotypes hold around 2.6% of the sample.

The rearrangement joined TRBV9 to TRBJ1-5; TRBD1 could be the D gene, as 5 bases match. The source is an adult who had mild COVID-19 (a few samples of this study predate the infection). The sample titles of this study are shuffled in the database, so cell type and time point are left out. Input material: PBMCs or a T cell subset sorted from them (not recorded which). The CDR3 protein is CASSVDSAGNQPQHF. The DNA sequence reads TGTGCCAGCAGCGTAGACTCGGCAGGGAATCAGCCCCAGCATTTT.